The 7 T cell receptor beta chains reported below all come from one sample, sequenced in a study of blood T cell repertoires in COVID-19. Method: immunoSEQ multiplex PCR; TCRdb's copy keeps in-frame clones and lacks some. The sample carries a few hundred thousand clones, 80% to 90% recorded once. What was sequenced was PBMCs or T cells enriched from blood (not recorded which). The receptors stem from a man aged 25-45 years who had recovered from COVID-19.

This chain connects TRBV18 to TRBJ1-2; 7 nucleotides agree with TRBD1. Germline CDR1 and CDR2: KGHSH and LQKENI. This CDR3 has 14 amino acids. J was trimmed by 8 bases and V by 2 bases; bases with no gene match: 8. The CDR3 loop reads CASSPNTGVEGYTF. The CDR3, as DNA: TGTGCCAGCTCACCAAACACAGGGGTGGAAGGCTACACCTTC.

The rearrangement uses TRBV13 and TRBJ1-2, with 7 positions matching TRBD1. Germline trimming cut 2 bases from V and 4 bases from J; bases unmatched to any gene: 4. Germline CDR1 PRHDT, CDR2 FYEKMQ (reference sequence). The CDR3 covers 14 residues. CDR3 in DNA: TGTGCCAGCAGCTTAAGGGGGCTGGGCTATGGCTACACCTTC. It yields the protein CASSLRGLGYGYTF.

The chain employs TRBV4-2 and TRBJ2-3; TRBD2 aligns across 10 bases. Losses at the gene ends were 0 bases for V and 3 bases for J; bases not matched to a gene: 6. From germline, CDR1 is LGHNA and CDR2 YNFKEQ. The length of the CDR3 is 17 residues. The CDR3 bases are TGTGCCAGCAGCCAAGACGGAAGCGGGGGGGTTACAGATACGCAGTATTTT. Amino acid sequence: CASSQDGSGGVTDTQYF.

The chain uses TRBV4-1 and TRBJ2-7; unclear D gene. The CDR3 contains 13 residues. The germline gives CDR1 MGHRA, CDR2 YSYEKL. The V and J ends lost 4 bases and 4 bases respectively, with 11 bases between them. CDR3 in amino acids: CASSPIGSYEQYF. The CDR3 coding sequence is TGCGCCAGCAGCCCAATCGGGTCGTACGAGCAGTACTTC.

V usage is TRBV9 and J usage is TRBJ1-3, with TRBD1 identical over 9 bases. CDR1 and CDR2 (germline): SGDLS, YYNGEE. The length of the CDR3 is 16 residues. V lost 4 bases, J lost 4 bases, and 9 bases stayed unmatched. CDR3 DNA sequence: TGTGCCAGCAGCTCTAATCCCGGGACAGGGGGAAACACCATATATTTT. Residues: CASSSNPGTGGNTIYF.

V and J are TRBV5-4 and TRBJ2-7; perhaps TRBD2 as D (5 bases). V lost 4 bases and J 6 bases, leaving 20 bases between the germline ends. CDR3 length: 15 residues. Germline assignment: CDR1 SGHNT and CDR2 YYREEE (reference sequence). The CDR3 DNA sequence: TGTGCCAGCAGCCCGGGAAGGGCCCAGCCTGGCGAGCAGTACTTC. This sequence encodes CASSPGRAQPGEQYF.

DNA of the CDR3: TGTGCCAGCAGCTTAGGGGGGACTGTTCAGCCCCAGCATTTT. This translates into CASSLGGTVQPQHF. V gene TRBV7-2 combines with J gene TRBJ1-5; TRBD1 is a possible D gene (5 bases). The CDR3 length is 14 residues. V gave up 1 base and J gave up 6 bases, with 10 bases separating them. From germline, CDR1 is SGHTA and CDR2 FQGNSA.